These 3 T cell receptor beta chains came from one sample sequenced in a study of vaccination and CD4 T cells after COVID-19. The Oncomine TCR Beta short-read assay sequenced DNA from cultured CD4+ T cells. MiXCR was run by TCRdb on the PCR reads, yielding one entry per CDR3 protein. The sample lists tens of thousands of distinct CDR3 sequences, 46% occurring once. For these receptors, no antigen is known. Regarding time point: late sampling 161 to 241 days after vaccination in a few convalescent patients. Treatment: roughly nine-day PBMC culture with coronavirus spike peptide pools or control peptides (ViraFEST assay). The source was CD4+ T cells from blood, cultured in vitro, collected about 7 months after SARS-CoV-2 vaccination. Source of these receptors: a human donor who had recovered from COVID-19.

This clonotype came up a few times. Sequence at one end of the junction differs from germline and may be a read error. The gene calls are TRBV6-1 and TRBJ1-5; 7 bases are shared with TRBD1. This CDR3 is built from 13 residues. The V gene's germline CDR1 is MNHNS and CDR2 SASEGT. CDR3 loop: CSSRGTGNQPQHF. CDR3 DNA: TGTTCCAGCAGGGGGACAGGCAATCAGCCCCAGCATTTT.

This chain joins TRBV5-6 and TRBJ1-2, with TRBD1 identical over 9 bases. CDR1 SGHDT and CDR2 YYEEEE come from the germline V gene. The junction had 7 bases not matched to a gene; V was cut back by 4 bases and J by 6 bases. CDR3 size: 14 residues. The CDR3 nucleotides are TGTGCCAGCAGCCACTGGGACAGGGAGAATGGCTACACCTTC. Translating gives CASSHWDRENGYTF.

The gene calls are TRBV5-1 and TRBJ2-5, with 10 positions matching TRBD1. The CDR3 loop spans 15 amino acids. With V trimmed by 4 bases and J by 5 bases, 8 bases remained unmatched. In germline, CDR1 is SGHRS, CDR2 YFSETQ. CDR3 in amino acids: CASSTLTGGWETQYF. CDR3 nucleotide sequence: TGCGCCAGCAGCACCCTGACAGGGGGCTGGGAGACCCAGTACTTC. Combining the CDR3 with reference TRBV5-1 and TRBJ2-5 gives the whole variable domain KAGVTQTPRYLIKTRGQQVTLSCSPISGHRSVSWYQQTPGQGLQFLFEYFSETQRNKGNFPGRFSGRQFSNSRSEMNVSTLELGDSALYLCASSTLTGGWETQYFGPGTRLLVL.